This T cell receptor (beta chain) was identified in a study of T cell changes during pregnancy in multiple sclerosis. Only in-frame clones appear in the TCRdb table, and some are missing; sequencing was by immunoSEQ multiplex PCR. This table has about 100,000 clones, 92% appearing once. The V end was cut by 8 bases, the J end by 6 bases, with 20 bases between. CDR1 is SEHNR, CDR2 FQNEAQ, per germline (reference sequence). The CDR3 is 16 residues long. The sample in question was peripheral blood, obtained after pregnancy. The origin of this receptor is a female donor with multiple sclerosis, enrolled in a pregnancy study. The chain recombines TRBV7-9 with TRBJ1-6; D call uncertain. The CDR3 bases are TGTGCCAGCTGCTCGGAATTGGGCAGAATTAATTCACCCCTCCACTTT. Translating it yields CASCSELGRINSPLHF.